Listed below are T cell receptor beta chains from one sample, sequenced in a study of shared clonotypes between healthy human individuals. Assay used: immunoSEQ multiplex PCR; TCRdb lists only in-frame clones, some missing. The table records under 1,100,000 clones, 60% to 80% of them present only once. The sequencing input was memory CD4+ T cells sorted from blood. Every receptor here comes from a young man in good health. Each CDR3 is given with its conserved first and last residue. D genes are given only for firm matches. Only some rows state a clone size, as once, few, many or a class for expanded clones.

TRBJ2-6 TRBV27 once NA CASKTRFGANVLTF TGTGCCAGCAAGACCCGATTTGGCGCCAACGTCCTGACTTTC
TRBJ2-4 TRBV28 NA TRBD2 CASSSTSGVTIQYF TGTGCCAGCAGCTCGACTAGCGGGGTGACCATTCAGTACTTC
TRBJ1-6 TRBV7-9 NA NA CASSLTFNNSPLHF TGTGCCAGCAGCTTAACCTTCAATAATTCACCCCTCCACTTT
TRBJ2-5 TRBV19 NA TRBD1 CASRGQGSSGETQYF TGTGCCAGTAGAGGACAGGGGAGTTCCGGGGAGACCCAGTACTTC
TRBJ2-3 TRBV18 NA TRBD1 CASSPRQGLVDTITDTQYF TGTGCCAGCTCACCTAGACAGGGGTTGGTCGATACCATCACAGATACGCAGTATTTT
TRBJ2-7 TRBV28 NA TRBD1 CASSSGQGSSYEQYF TGTGCCAGCAGCTCCGGACAGGGCAGCTCCTACGAGCAGTACTTC
TRBJ2-5 TRBV11-2 NA TRBD1 CASSVDRGQETQYF TGTGCCAGCAGCGTAGACAGGGGCCAAGAGACCCAGTACTTC
TRBJ1-5 TRBV19 NA NA CASSETQGRNQPQHF TGTGCCAGTAGTGAAACACAGGGCCGCAATCAGCCCCAGCATTTT
TRBJ1-3 TRBV14 NA TRBD1 CASSQPSWLGQGSLLSSGNTIYF TGTGCCAGCAGCCAACCGTCCTGGCTTGGACAGGGGTCCCTACTATCCTCTGGAAACACCATATATTTT
TRBJ2-1 TRBV28 NA TRBD2 CASVATAGEPAYNEQFF TGTGCCAGCGTTGCTACAGCGGGGGAACCTGCCTACAATGAGCAGTTCTTC
TRBJ2-3 TRBV10-1 NA NA CASGPNTDTQYF TGCGCCAGCGGCCCTAACACAGATACGCAGTATTTT
TRBJ2-1 TRBV11-3 NA TRBD2 CASSPATSGSSYNEQFF TGTGCCAGCAGCCCTGCGACTAGCGGAAGCTCCTACAATGAGCAGTTCTTC
TRBJ2-5 TRBV28 NA TRBD2 CASSRTGLAEETQYF TGTGCCAGCTCTCGGACGGGCCTAGCGGAAGAGACCCAGTACTTC
TRBJ2-4 TRBV7-9 NA NA CASSSNYAKNIQYF TGTGCCAGCAGCTCGAACTATGCCAAAAACATTCAGTACTTC
TRBJ2-2 TRBV5-4 NA NA CASSLVGGMNTGELFF TGTGCCAGCAGCTTGGTTGGGGGGATGAACACCGGGGAGCTGTTTTTT
TRBJ2-5 TRBV6-1 few NA CASAGLGETQYF TGTGCCAGCGCTGGGCTAGGAGAGACCCAGTACTTC
TRBJ2-5 TRBV30 NA NA CAWVQGRGETQYF TGTGCCTGGGTACAGGGACGAGGGGAGACCCAGTACTTC
TRBJ1-1 TRBV10-2 NA NA CASSSFRGGVNTEAFF TGCGCCAGCAGTAGTTTTCGTGGGGGGGTGAACACTGAAGCTTTCTTT